This TCR beta chain was sequenced in a study of cytomegalovirus exposure and HLA in healthy donors. The CDR3 sequence is 13 residues long. The trim removed 4 bases at V and 7 bases at J, leaving 7 bases unmatched. CDR1 and CDR2 from the germline V gene are MNHNS and SASEGT. This clone was seen only a few times. Its antigen remains unknown. Overall study results and limits: Among the CMV-associated chains, three were confirmed in vitro as specific for CMV antigens. Some V segments could not be told apart, so they were left out, TRBV6-2 and TRBV6-3 among them. Later work found that TCR association rates differed between HLA loci; DRB1 had the most and HLA-C the fewest. The study carried out a later analysis of TCR beta sequences. It associated around 17,000 of them with specific HLA alleles at a false discovery rate of 0.05.

13 Jbeta primers and 60 Vbeta primers were used for the PCR. Sequencing used immunoSEQ multiplex PCR; TCRdb keeps in-frame clones, though not all of them. In the table there are some 99,000 clones, about four fifths of which are singletons. This chain joins TRBV6-1 and TRBJ2-7, with TRBD1 identical over 7 bases. This receptor was identified in a woman in her twenties or thirties in good health and CMV-seronegative. Sequencing input: PBMCs. The CDR3, as DNA: TGTGCCAGCAGTGTAGGGACAGTGGGAGAGCAGTACTTC. Protein: CASSVGTVGEQYF.